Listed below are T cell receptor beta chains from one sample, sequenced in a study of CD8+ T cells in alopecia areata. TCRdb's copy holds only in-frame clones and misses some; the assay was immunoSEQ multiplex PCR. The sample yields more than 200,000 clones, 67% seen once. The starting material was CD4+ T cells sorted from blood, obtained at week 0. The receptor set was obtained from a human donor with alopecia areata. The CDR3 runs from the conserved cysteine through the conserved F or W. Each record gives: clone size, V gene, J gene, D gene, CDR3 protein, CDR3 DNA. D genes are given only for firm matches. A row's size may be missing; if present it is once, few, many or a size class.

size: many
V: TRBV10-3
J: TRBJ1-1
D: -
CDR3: CAINQRGRTEPEAFF
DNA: TGTGCCATCAACCAAAGGGGTCGAACGGAACCTGAAGCTTTCTTT

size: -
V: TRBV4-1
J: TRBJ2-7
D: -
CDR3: CASSQGWGYEQYF
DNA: TGCGCCAGCAGCCAAGGGTGGGGTTACGAGCAGTACTTC

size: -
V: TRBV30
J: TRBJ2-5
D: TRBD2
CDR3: CASAGGAGQETQYF
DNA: TGTGCCAGCGCGGGGGGCGCGGGGCAAGAGACCCAGTACTTC

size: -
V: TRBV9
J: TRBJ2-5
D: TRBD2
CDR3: CASSAGLAGAFRETQYF
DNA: TGTGCCAGCAGCGCGGGACTAGCGGGGGCTTTCCGAGAGACCCAGTACTTC

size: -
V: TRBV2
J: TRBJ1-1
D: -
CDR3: CASRRGGMNTEAFF
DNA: TGTGCCAGCAGGAGGGGGGGAATGAACACTGAAGCTTTCTTT

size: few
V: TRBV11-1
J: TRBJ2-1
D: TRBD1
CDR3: CASSSGTVNEQFF
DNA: TGTGCCAGCAGCTCCGGGACAGTTAACGAGCAGTTCTTC

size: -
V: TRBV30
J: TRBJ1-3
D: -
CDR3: CAWSLSSGNTIYF
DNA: TGTGCCTGGAGCCTGAGCTCTGGAAACACCATATATTTT

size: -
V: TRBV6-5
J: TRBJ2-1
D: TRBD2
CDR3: CASSETPGLAQFF
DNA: TGTGCCAGCTCCGAAACCCCGGGACTAGCCCAGTTCTTC

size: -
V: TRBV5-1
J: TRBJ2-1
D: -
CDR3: CASSLARSSYNEQFF
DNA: TGCGCCAGCAGCTTGGCCCGCAGCTCCTACAATGAGCAGTTCTTC

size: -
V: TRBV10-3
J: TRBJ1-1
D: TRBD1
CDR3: CAISEGQGTEAFF
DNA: TGTGCCATCAGTGAAGGACAGGGGACTGAAGCTTTCTTT

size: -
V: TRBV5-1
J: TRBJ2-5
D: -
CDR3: CASSYSRPQETQYF
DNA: TGCGCCAGCAGTTACTCCCGGCCCCAAGAGACCCAGTACTTC

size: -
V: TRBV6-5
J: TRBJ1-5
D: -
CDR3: CASSYAGGNQPQHF
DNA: TGTGCCAGCAGTTACGCGGGGGGTAATCAGCCCCAGCATTTT

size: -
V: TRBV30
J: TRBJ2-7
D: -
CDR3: CAWNQGTQEQYF
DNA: TGTGCCTGGAACCAGGGGACGCAAGAGCAGTACTTC

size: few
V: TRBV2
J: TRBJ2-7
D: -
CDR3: CASNSDGYEQYF
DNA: TGTGCCAGCAACTCCGACGGGTACGAGCAGTACTTC

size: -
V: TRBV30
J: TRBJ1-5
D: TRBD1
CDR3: CAWSVTGGVFQPQHF
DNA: TGTGCCTGGAGTGTTACAGGGGGCGTTTTTCAGCCCCAGCATTTT

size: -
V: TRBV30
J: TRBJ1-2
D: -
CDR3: CAWSASQRAHGIYGYTF
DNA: TGTGCCTGGAGTGCCTCCCAACGGGCCCACGGGATTTATGGCTACACCTTC

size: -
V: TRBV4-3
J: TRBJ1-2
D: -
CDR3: CASSQDAGFYYGYTF
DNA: TGCGCCAGCAGCCAAGACGCAGGGTTCTACTATGGCTACACCTTC

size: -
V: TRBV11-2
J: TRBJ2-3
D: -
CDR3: CASSLRPPTDTQYF
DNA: TGTGCCAGCAGCTTAAGGCCGCCTACAGATACGCAGTATTTT

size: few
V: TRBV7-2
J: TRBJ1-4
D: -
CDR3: CASSPGHGGEKLFF
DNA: TGTGCCAGCAGCCCAGGGCATGGAGGTGAAAAACTGTTTTTT

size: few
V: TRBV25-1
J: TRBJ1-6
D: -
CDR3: CASRFGGPNSPLHF
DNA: TGTGCCAGCAGGTTCGGGGGGCCCAATTCACCCCTCCACTTT

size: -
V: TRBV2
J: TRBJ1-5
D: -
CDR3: CASSEGRPIQPQHF
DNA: TGTGCCAGCAGTGAAGGGCGACCCATTCAGCCCCAGCATTTT

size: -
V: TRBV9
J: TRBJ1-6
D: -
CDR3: CASTQGSSSYNSPLHF
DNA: TGTGCCAGCACACAGGGTTCAAGCTCCTATAATTCACCCCTCCACTTT

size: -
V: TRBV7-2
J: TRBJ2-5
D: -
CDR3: CASSLQETQYF
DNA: TGTGCCAGCAGCTTGCAAGAGACCCAGTACTTC

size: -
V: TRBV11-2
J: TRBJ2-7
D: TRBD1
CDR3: CASSLGTGFLHF
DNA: TGTGCCAGCAGCTTAGGGACAGGGTTCCTTCACTTC

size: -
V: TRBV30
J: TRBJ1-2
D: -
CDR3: CAWSPGPSIGYTF
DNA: TGTGCCTGGAGTCCCGGACCGTCTATAGGCTACACCTTC

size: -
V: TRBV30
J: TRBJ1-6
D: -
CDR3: CAWSTGDNSPLHF
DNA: TGTGCCTGGAGTACTGGGGATAATTCACCCCTCCACTTT

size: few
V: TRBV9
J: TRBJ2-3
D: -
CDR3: CASSVPPVDTQYF
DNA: TGTGCCAGCAGCGTTCCGCCGGTCGATACGCAGTATTTT

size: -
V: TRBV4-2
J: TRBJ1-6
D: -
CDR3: CASSQADGASSYNSPLHF
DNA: TGTGCCAGCAGCCAAGCCGATGGAGCAAGCTCCTATAATTCACCCCTCCACTTT

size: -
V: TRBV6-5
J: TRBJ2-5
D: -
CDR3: CASSWSGETQYF
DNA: TGTGCCAGCAGTTGGTCCGGAGAGACCCAGTACTTC

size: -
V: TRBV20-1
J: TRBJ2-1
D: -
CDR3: CSASKEEIGLF
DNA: TGCAGTGCTTCCAAGGAGGAAATCGGGCTCTTC

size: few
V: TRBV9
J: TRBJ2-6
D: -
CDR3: CASSVEAGRGANVLTF
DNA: TGTGCCAGCAGCGTAGAGGCGGGACGTGGGGCCAACGTCCTGACTTTC

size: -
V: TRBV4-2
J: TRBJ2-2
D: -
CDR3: CASSSRGSGELFF
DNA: TGTGCCAGCAGCTCAAGGGGGTCCGGGGAGCTGTTTTTT

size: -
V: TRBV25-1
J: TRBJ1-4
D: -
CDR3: CASSPPTAEKLFF
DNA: TGTGCCAGCAGTCCTCCCACGGCAGAAAAACTGTTTTTT

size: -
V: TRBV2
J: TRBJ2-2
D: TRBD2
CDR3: CASSQEGLAVSTGELFF
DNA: TGTGCCAGCAGCCAAGAGGGACTAGCGGTGTCCACCGGGGAGCTGTTTTTT

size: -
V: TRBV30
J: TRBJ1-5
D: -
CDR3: CAWTPAGTLNQPQHF
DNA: TGTGCCTGGACCCCCGCAGGGACACTGAATCAGCCCCAGCATTTT

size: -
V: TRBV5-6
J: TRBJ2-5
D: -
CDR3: CASSVRGLQETQYF
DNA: TGTGCCAGCAGCGTACGCGGGTTGCAAGAGACCCAGTACTTC

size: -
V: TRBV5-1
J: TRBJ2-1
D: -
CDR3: CASSTMGSYNEQFF
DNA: TGCGCCAGCAGCACCATGGGTTCCTACAATGAGCAGTTCTTC

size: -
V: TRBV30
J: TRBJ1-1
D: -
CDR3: CAWMANTEAFF
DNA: TGTGCCTGGATGGCCAACACTGAAGCTTTCTTT

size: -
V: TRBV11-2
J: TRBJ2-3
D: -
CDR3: CASSLDPRLATQYF
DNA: TGTGCCAGCAGCTTAGACCCGCGTCTGGCTACGCAGTATTTT

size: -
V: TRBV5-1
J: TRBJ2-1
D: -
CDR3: CASSLDRQGPYNEQFF
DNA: TGCGCCAGCAGCTTGGATCGGCAGGGGCCCTACAATGAGCAGTTCTTC

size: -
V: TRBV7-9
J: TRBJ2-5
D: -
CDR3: CASSLSGAETQYF
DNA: TGTGCCAGCAGCTTGTCGGGGGCTGAGACCCAGTACTTC

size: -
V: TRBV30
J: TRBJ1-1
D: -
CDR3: CAWRSQGNNEAFF
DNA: TGTGCCTGGAGATCTCAGGGAAATAATGAAGCTTTCTTT

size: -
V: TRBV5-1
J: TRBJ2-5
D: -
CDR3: CASSLAGMETQYF
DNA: TGCGCCAGCAGCTTGGCAGGGATGGAGACCCAGTACTTC

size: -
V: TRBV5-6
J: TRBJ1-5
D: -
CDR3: CASSLSGPSNQPQHF
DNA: TGTGCCAGCAGCTTGTCAGGTCCGAGCAATCAGCCCCAGCATTTT

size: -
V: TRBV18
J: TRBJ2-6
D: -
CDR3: CASSPTYSASGANVLTF
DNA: TGTGCCAGCTCACCGACATATTCCGCCTCTGGGGCCAACGTCCTGACTTTC